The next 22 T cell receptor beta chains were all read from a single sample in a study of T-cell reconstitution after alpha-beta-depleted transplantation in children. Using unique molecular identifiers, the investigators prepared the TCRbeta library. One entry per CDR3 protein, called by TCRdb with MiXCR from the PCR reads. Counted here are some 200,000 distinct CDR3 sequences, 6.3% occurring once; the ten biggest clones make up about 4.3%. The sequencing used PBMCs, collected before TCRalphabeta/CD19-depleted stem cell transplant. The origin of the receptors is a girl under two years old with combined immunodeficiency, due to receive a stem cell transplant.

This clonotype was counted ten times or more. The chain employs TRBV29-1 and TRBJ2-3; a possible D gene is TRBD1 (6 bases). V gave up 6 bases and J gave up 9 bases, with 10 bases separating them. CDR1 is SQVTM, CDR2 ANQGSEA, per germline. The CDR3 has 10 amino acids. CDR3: CSVQGGTQYF. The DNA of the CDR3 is TGCAGCGTCCAAGGGGGAACGCAGTATTTT.

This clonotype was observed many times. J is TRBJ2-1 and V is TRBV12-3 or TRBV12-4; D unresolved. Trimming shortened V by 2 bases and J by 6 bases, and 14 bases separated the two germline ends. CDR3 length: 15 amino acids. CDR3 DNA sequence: TGTGCCAGCAGTTTATGGGCCCACTCGGGCAATGAGCAGTTCTTC. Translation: CASSLWAHSGNEQFF.

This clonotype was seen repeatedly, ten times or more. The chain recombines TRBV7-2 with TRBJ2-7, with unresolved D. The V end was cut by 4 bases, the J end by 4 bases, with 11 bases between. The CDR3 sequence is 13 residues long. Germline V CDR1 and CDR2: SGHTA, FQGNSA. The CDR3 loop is CASSSLDGYEQYF. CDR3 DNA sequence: TGTGCCAGCAGCTCCCTAGATGGGTACGAGCAGTACTTC.

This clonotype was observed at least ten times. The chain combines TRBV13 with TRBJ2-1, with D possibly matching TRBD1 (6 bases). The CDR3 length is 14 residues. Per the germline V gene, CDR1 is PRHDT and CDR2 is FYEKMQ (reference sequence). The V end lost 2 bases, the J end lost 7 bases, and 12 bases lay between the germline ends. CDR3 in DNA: TGTGCCAGCAGCTTACCCGGCAGGGGTAATGAGCAGTTCTTC. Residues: CASSLPGRGNEQFF.

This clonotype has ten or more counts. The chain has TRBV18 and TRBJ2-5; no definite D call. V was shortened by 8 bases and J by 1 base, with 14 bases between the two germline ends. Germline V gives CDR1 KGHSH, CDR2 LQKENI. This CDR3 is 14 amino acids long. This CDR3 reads CASASPRTQETQYF. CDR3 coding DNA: TGTGCCAGCGCGTCACCGCGGACCCAAGAGACCCAGTACTTC. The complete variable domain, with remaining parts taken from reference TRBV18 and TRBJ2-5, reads NAGVMQNPRHLVRRRGQEARLRCSPMKGHSHVYWYRQLPEEGLKFMVYLQKENIIDESGMPKERFSAEFPKEGPSILRIQQVVRGDSAAYFCASASPRTQETQYFGPGTRLLVL.

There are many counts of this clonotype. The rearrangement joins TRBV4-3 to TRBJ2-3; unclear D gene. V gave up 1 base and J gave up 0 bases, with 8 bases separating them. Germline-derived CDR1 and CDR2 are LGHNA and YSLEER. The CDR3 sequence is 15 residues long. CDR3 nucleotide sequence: TGCGCCAGCAGCCAAGGGGTCCCAAGCACAGATACGCAGTATTTT. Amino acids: CASSQGVPSTDTQYF.

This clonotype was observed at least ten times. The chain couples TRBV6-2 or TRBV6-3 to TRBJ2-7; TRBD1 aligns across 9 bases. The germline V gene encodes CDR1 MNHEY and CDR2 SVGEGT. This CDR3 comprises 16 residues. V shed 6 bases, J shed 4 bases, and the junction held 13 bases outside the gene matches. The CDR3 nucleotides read TGTGCCAGCAGCTTCACCGGGACAGGGTCCTCATACGAGCAGTACTTC. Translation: CASSFTGTGSSYEQYF.

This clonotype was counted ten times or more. This CDR3 is CASSYRGFVYEQYF. CDR3 nucleotides: TGTGCCAGCAGTTACCGGGGTTTTGTCTACGAGCAGTACTTC. The V call is TRBV6-5, the J call TRBJ2-7, with D possibly being TRBD2 (5 bases). This CDR3 region has 14 residues. V was shortened by 2 bases and J by 3 bases, with 11 bases between the two germline ends. Germline values: CDR1 MNHEY, CDR2 SVGAGI.

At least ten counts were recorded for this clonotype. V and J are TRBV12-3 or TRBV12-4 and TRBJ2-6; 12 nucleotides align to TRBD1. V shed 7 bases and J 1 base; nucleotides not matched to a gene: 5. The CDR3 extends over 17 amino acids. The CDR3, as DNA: TGTGCCAGCACCCCGGGACAGGGGGCTTCTGGGGCCAACGTCCTGACTTTC. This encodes CASTPGQGASGANVLTF.

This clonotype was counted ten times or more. CDR3 in amino acids: CASSPPRREGRDEQFF. In nucleotides, the CDR3 is TGTGCCAGCAGCCCCCCTCGGCGGGAGGGCCGAGATGAGCAGTTCTTC. The rearrangement uses TRBV13 and TRBJ2-1; 9 nucleotides match TRBD2. V lost 5 bases and J lost 8; bases outside the gene matches: 13. The germline V gene encodes CDR1 PRHDT and CDR2 FYEKMQ (reference sequence). The CDR3 is 16 amino acids. The full variable domain, completed using reference TRBV13 and TRBJ2-1, is AAGVIQSPRHLIKEKRETATLKCYPIPRHDTVYWYQQGPGQDPQFLISFYEKMQSDKGSIPDRFSAQQFSDYHSELNMSSLELGDSALYFCASSPPRREGRDEQFFGPGTRLTVL.

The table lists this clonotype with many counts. The CDR3 nucleotides are TGTGCCAGCAGTGAATGGACTAGCCGTGGTGGGGAGACCCAGTACTTC. Translation gives CASSEWTSRGGETQYF. The chain has TRBV25-1 and TRBJ2-5; TRBD2 agrees at 8 bases. Germline V gene sequence: CDR1 MGHDK, CDR2 SYGVNS. J gave up 5 bases and V 1 base, and 9 bases lay outside the gene matches. The length of the CDR3 is 16 residues.

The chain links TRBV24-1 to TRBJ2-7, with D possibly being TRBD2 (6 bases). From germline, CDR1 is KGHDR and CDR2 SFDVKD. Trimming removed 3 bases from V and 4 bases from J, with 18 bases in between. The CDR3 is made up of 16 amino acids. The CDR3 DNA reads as TGTGCCACCAGTGATGAGGCGGATGAAGGAGGGTACGAGCAGTACTTC. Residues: CATSDEADEGGYEQYF.

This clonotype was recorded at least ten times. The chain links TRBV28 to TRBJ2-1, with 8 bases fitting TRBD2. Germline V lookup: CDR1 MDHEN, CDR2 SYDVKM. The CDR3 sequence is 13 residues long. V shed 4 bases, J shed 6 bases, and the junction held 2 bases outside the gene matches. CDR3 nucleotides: TGTGCCAGCAGTTCGGGACTAGGCAATGAGCAGTTCTTC. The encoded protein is CASSSGLGNEQFF.

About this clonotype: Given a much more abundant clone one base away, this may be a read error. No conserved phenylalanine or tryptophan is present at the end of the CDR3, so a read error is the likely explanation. The chain's CDR3 is CASIAGNTIYC. Here the CDR3 DNA reads TGTGCCAGCATAGCCGGGAACACCATATATTGT. V is TRBV27 and J is TRBJ1-3; D is ambiguous. The V gene's germline CDR1 is MNHEY and CDR2 SMNVEV (reference sequence). This CDR3 has 11 amino acids. V gave up 7 bases and J gave up 7 bases, with 8 bases separating them.

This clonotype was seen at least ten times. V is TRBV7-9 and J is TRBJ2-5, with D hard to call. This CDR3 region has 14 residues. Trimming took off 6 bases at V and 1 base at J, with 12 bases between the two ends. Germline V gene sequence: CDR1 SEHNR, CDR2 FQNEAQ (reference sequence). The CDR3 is CASSQRSPQETQYF. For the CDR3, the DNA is TGTGCCAGCAGTCAAAGAAGCCCCCAAGAGACCCAGTACTTC.

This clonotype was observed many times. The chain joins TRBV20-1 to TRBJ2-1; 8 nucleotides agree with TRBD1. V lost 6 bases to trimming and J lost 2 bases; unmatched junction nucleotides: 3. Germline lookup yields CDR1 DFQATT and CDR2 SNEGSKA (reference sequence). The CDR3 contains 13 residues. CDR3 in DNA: TGCAGTGCCGGACAGGGTACCTACAATGAGCAGTTCTTC. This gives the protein CSAGQGTYNEQFF.

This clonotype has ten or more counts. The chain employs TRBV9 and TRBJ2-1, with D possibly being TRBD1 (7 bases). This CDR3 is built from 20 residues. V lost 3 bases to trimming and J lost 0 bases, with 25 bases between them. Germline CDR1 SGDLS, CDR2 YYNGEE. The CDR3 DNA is TGTGCCAGCAGCGCTAAAGGGGGGACAGCGCTCCCCTTCTCCTACAATGAGCAGTTCTTC. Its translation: CASSAKGGTALPFSYNEQFF.

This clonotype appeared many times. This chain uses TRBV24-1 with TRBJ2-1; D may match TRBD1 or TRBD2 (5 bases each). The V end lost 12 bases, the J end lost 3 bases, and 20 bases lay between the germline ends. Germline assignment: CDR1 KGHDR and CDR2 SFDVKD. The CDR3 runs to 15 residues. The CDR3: CASDPGTADYNEQFF. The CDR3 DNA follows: TGTGCCTCAGATCCGGGGACCGCAGACTACAATGAGCAGTTCTTC.

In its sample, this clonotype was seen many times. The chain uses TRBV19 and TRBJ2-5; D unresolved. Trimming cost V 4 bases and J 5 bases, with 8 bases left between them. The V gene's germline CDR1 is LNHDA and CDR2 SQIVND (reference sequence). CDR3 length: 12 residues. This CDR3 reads CASSKGWETQYF. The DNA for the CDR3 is TGTGCCAGTAGTAAAGGATGGGAGACCCAGTACTTC.

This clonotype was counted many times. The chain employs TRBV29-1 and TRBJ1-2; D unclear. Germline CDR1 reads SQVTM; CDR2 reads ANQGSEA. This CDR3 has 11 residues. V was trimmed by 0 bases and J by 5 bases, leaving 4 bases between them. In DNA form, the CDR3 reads TGCAGCGTTGAAGAGGGGTATGGCTACACCTTC. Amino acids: CSVEEGYGYTF.

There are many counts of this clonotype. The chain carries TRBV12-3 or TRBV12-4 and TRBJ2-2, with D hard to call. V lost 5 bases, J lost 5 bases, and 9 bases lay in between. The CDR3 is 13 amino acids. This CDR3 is CASSQGLTGELFF. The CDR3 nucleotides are TGTGCCAGCAGTCAAGGGTTGACCGGGGAGCTGTTTTTT.

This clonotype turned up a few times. As DNA, the CDR3 is TGCGCCAGCAACCCCTCAAATCTGGGACGGCCGAACACTGAAGCTTTCTTT. Translated: CASNPSNLGRPNTEAFF. The V gene is TRBV5-1, the J gene TRBJ1-1, with D possibly TRBD1 on 5 matching bases. The germline gives CDR1 SGHRS, CDR2 YFSETQ. The length of the CDR3 is 17 residues. Trimming took 6 bases from V and 1 from J, leaving 22 bases between them.